These 30 T cell receptor beta chains share one sample of origin, sequenced in a study of vaccination and CD4 T cells after COVID-19. Treatment meaning: approximately 10-day PBMC culture with coronavirus spike peptide pools or control peptides (ViraFEST assay). From the unexposed donor, CD4+ T cells were collected ahead of the COVID-19 pandemic (2011-2018). Cultured CD4+ T-cell DNA underwent Oncomine TCR Beta short-read sequencing. Cultures of CD4+ T cells served as the source for extracting genomic DNA. TCRdb re-derived calls from the PCR reads in MiXCR, one entry per CDR3 protein. The sample contains 9,500 or so distinct CDR3 sequences, under 40% of which appear only once. No cognate antigen is known for these TCRs. The sample consisted of CD4+ T cells from blood, cultured in vitro. These receptors were taken from a human donor in good health.

The chain links TRBV27 to TRBJ2-2, with 8 bases aligning to TRBD2. The CDR3 is made up of 14 amino acids. Trimming at V came to 8 bases and at J to 3 bases, leaving 5 bases not matched to a gene. From germline, CDR1 is MNHEY and CDR2 SMNVEV (reference sequence). CDR3 residues: CASRAREDTGELFF. The CDR3 nucleotides read TGTGCCAGCCGAGCGCGGGAGGACACCGGGGAGCTGTTTTTT.

This clonotype was counted between two and nine times. The J gene is TRBJ2-6, the V gene TRBV10-3; 12 nucleotides match TRBD1. V lost 6 bases to trimming and J lost 4 bases; unmatched junction nucleotides: 7. The length of the CDR3 is 17 residues. Germline V gives CDR1 ENHRY, CDR2 SYGVKD. The CDR3 sequence: CAIRWGQGALGANVLTF. DNA for the CDR3: TGTGCCATCAGGTGGGGACAGGGGGCATTAGGGGCCAACGTCCTGACTTTC.

The chain uses TRBV11-2 and TRBJ2-7, with 10 bases lining up with TRBD2. J was trimmed by 4 bases and V by 6 bases; bases with no gene match: 6. The CDR3 loop spans 14 amino acids. Germline CDR1 is SGHAT and CDR2 is FQNNGV. The CDR3 sequence: CASSALAGTYEQYF. The CDR3 coding sequence is TGTGCCAGCAGTGCACTAGCGGGGACTTACGAGCAGTACTTC.

The chain uses TRBV20-1 and TRBJ2-3; no clear D gene. CDR3 length equals 12 residues. Trimming removed 3 bases from V and 0 bases from J, with 4 bases in between. Germline V lookup: CDR1 DFQATT, CDR2 SNEGSKA (reference sequence). In nucleotides, the CDR3 is TGCAGTGCTAGTCCTAGCACAGATACGCAGTATTTT. This translates into CSASPSTDTQYF.

This clonotype showed up just a few times. The chain uses TRBV7-2 and TRBJ2-7; 8 bases are shared with TRBD1. Germline V gene sequence: CDR1 SGHTA, CDR2 FQGNSA. The trim removed 5 bases at V and 4 bases at J, leaving 13 bases unmatched. The CDR3 has 16 residues. The CDR3 DNA sequence: TGTGCCAGCAGCCCTCCCACAGGGGGACGACAATACGAGCAGTACTTC. Its protein is CASSPPTGGRQYEQYF.

The chain joins TRBV10-3 to TRBJ1-3, with 7 nucleotides matching TRBD1. The J segment lost 1 base and the V segment lost 6 bases, leaving 9 bases of the junction unmatched. Germline V lookup: CDR1 ENHRY, CDR2 SYGVKD. CDR3 length: 16 residues. CDR3: CAISGGVQGSGNTIYF. CDR3 DNA sequence: TGTGCCATCAGCGGGGGGGTACAGGGGTCTGGAAACACCATATATTTT.

The V and J genes are TRBV25-1 and TRBJ1-5, with no clear D. V was pared by 5 bases and J by 5 bases, with 10 bases between. This CDR3 contains 13 residues. Germline CDR1 MGHDK, CDR2 SYGVNS. The CDR3 DNA follows: TGTGCCAGCAGTCGGGGTAGGGATCAGCCCCAGCATTTT. Translation: CASSRGRDQPQHF.

The chain uses TRBV7-2 and TRBJ2-2; 8 positions agree with TRBD2. Germline V gene sequence: CDR1 SGHTA, CDR2 FQGNSA. Germline trimming cut 1 base from V and 8 bases from J; bases unmatched to any gene: 6. This CDR3 is 15 amino acids long. The CDR3 sequence: CASSLDGRAMGELFF. The CDR3 DNA follows: TGTGCCAGCAGCTTAGACGGGAGGGCCATGGGGGAGCTGTTTTTT.

This clonotype was detected a few times. The genes are TRBV20-1 and TRBJ2-6; D gene unclear. The CDR3 covers 17 residues. The germline V and J ends were trimmed by 2 bases and 1 base, with 15 bases remaining between them. CDR1 is DFQATT and CDR2 is SNEGSKA in the germline V gene (reference sequence). CDR3 bases: TGCAGTGCTAGACATGGAGCTGTAGGGTCTGGGGCCAACGTCCTGACTTTC. Its protein product is CSARHGAVGSGANVLTF.

The chain links TRBV12-3 or TRBV12-4 to TRBJ2-7; the D gene is possibly TRBD1 (5 bases). Trimming took 7 bases from V and 2 from J, leaving 9 bases between them. The CDR3 runs to 12 residues. The CDR3 protein is CASKAGTYEQYF. In DNA, the CDR3 is TGTGCCAGCAAGGCAGGGACCTACGAGCAGTACTTC.

J is TRBJ2-3 and V is TRBV6-1; D unclear. Germline V gene lookup returns CDR1 MNHNS and CDR2 SASEGT. This CDR3 is built from 12 residues. Trimming left V 6 bases short and J 6 bases short, with 10 bases between. CDR3 residues: CASSLQRDTQYF. In DNA form, the CDR3 reads TGTGCCAGCAGCTTACAAAGGGATACGCAGTATTTT.

The J gene is TRBJ1-1, the V gene TRBV9, with D maybe TRBD1 (5 bases). V lost 0 bases to trimming and J lost 1 base, with 13 bases between them. The length of the CDR3 is 16 residues. From germline, CDR1 is SGDLS and CDR2 YYNGEE. The CDR3 region is CASSVVRRGENTEAFF. In nucleotides, the CDR3 is TGTGCCAGCAGCGTAGTCAGGAGGGGTGAGAACACTGAAGCTTTCTTT.

The chain joins TRBV6-5 to TRBJ1-5; no definite D call. V was pared by 2 bases and J by 4 bases, with 6 bases between. CDR3 length: 13 residues. Germline loops: CDR1 MNHEY, CDR2 SVGAGI. This CDR3 is CASSYGRNQPQHF. The CDR3 DNA is TGTGCCAGCAGTTACGGAAGGAATCAGCCCCAGCATTTT.

This clonotype was counted between two and nine times. CDR3 residues: CATGPSVRMGGYTF. CDR3 coding DNA: TGTGCCACCGGACCCTCGGTCAGAATGGGTGGCTACACCTTC. The chain employs TRBV24-1 and TRBJ1-2; no firm D call. CDR3 length equals 14 residues. The V end lost 9 bases, the J end lost 7 bases, and 20 bases lay between the germline ends. Germline V gene data show CDR1 as KGHDR and CDR2 as SFDVKD.

This clonotype has more than one count but fewer than ten. The chain joins TRBV7-9 to TRBJ2-1, with D tentatively TRBD1 or TRBD2 (5 bases each). CDR1 is SEHNR and CDR2 is FQNEAQ in the germline V gene (reference sequence). The CDR3 is 15 amino acids. Trimming removed 6 bases at V and 4 bases at J, with 16 bases between. CDR3 residues: CASSPPRDQYNEQFF. The CDR3 DNA is TGTGCCAGCAGTCCCCCCCGGGACCAATACAATGAGCAGTTCTTC.

The chain is built from TRBV7-2 and TRBJ2-1; D unclear. This CDR3 has 15 residues. Germline lookup yields CDR1 SGHTA and CDR2 FQGNSA. V dropped 1 base and J dropped 0 bases, with 7 bases sitting between them. In DNA form, the CDR3 reads TGTGCCAGCAGCTTAGTTATAGGCTCCTACAATGAGCAGTTCTTC. Its translation: CASSLVIGSYNEQFF. Filled out from reference TRBV7-2 and TRBJ2-1, the complete variable domain reads GAGVSQSPSNKVTEKGKDVELRCDPISGHTALYWYRQSLGQGLEFLIYFQGNSAPDKSGLPSDRFSAERTGGSVSTLTIQRTQQEDSAVYLCASSLVIGSYNEQFFGPGTRLTVL.

V gene TRBV19 combines with J gene TRBJ2-5, with TRBD2 identical over 10 bases. The CDR3 sequence is 15 residues long. Per the germline V gene, CDR1 is LNHDA and CDR2 is SQIVND (reference sequence). The V and J ends lost 8 bases and 3 bases, in that order; junction bases with no gene match: 9. The CDR3 bases are TGTGCCAGTGGGGGGGCTAGCGGGAGTAAAGAGACCCAGTACTTC. It codes for CASGGASGSKETQYF.

The CDR3 protein is CASSTQGTGAYEQYF. The CDR3 DNA reads as TGTGCCAGTAGTACGCAAGGGACAGGGGCCTACGAGCAGTACTTC. This sequence joins TRBV19 and TRBJ2-7, with TRBD1 matching over 10 bases. Germline values: CDR1 LNHDA, CDR2 SQIVND (reference sequence). V gave up 4 bases and J gave up 2 bases; unmatched junction bases: 5. The CDR3 runs 15 residues.

The genes are TRBV6-1 and TRBJ2-7; possible D gene TRBD1, 6 bases. Looked up from germline, CDR1 is MNHNS and CDR2 is SASEGT. The V end lost 5 bases, the J end lost 5 bases, and 16 bases lay between the germline ends. This CDR3 has 14 residues. CDR3 in DNA: TGTGCCAGCAGTCTCCACGGGCAGGGGAACGAGCAGTACTTC. It yields the protein CASSLHGQGNEQYF.

The rearrangement uses TRBV29-1 and TRBJ2-7, with D unresolved. The germline gives CDR1 SQVTM, CDR2 ANQGSEA. Trimming removed 4 bases at V and 0 bases at J, with 7 bases between. This CDR3 is 12 amino acids long. CDR3 coding DNA: TGCAGCGTTGTGGGCCGCTCCTACGAGCAGTACTTC. This encodes CSVVGRSYEQYF.

The V and J genes are TRBV6-2 or TRBV6-3 and TRBJ2-5; 11 bases fit TRBD2. The CDR3 extends over 15 amino acids. Per the germline V gene, CDR1 is MNHEY and CDR2 is SVGEGT. V shed 5 bases, J shed 2 bases, and the junction held 4 bases outside the gene matches. The CDR3 here is CASSRSGRVQETQYF. The CDR3, as DNA: TGTGCCAGCAGTCGTAGCGGGAGGGTACAAGAGACCCAGTACTTC.

V is TRBV7-2 and J is TRBJ1-6; D unresolved. CDR3 length equals 15 residues. The germline CDR1 and CDR2 sequences are SGHTA and FQGNSA. Trimming left V 5 bases short and J 6 bases short, with 14 bases between. The CDR3 reads CASSPSPTPNSPLHF. CDR3 nucleotides: TGTGCCAGCAGCCCCTCCCCGACTCCTAATTCACCCCTCCACTTT.

The V and J genes are TRBV6-5 and TRBJ2-1; D unresolved. Germline-derived CDR1 and CDR2 are MNHEY and SVGAGI. The V and J ends lost 2 bases and 9 bases respectively, with 8 bases between them. This CDR3 region has 12 residues. The CDR3 region has the DNA TGTGCCAGCAGTTACGTTGGAATTGAGCAGTTCTTC. This codes for CASSYVGIEQFF.

This clonotype turned up a few times. This chain uses TRBV2 with TRBJ1-2; 7 bases map to TRBD1. Germline V lookup: CDR1 SNHLY, CDR2 FYNNEI. The V gene end was trimmed by 3 bases and the J gene end by 5 bases; junction bases not matched to a gene: 3. This CDR3 is 13 amino acids long. This CDR3 reads CASSDGRGYGYTF. CDR3 DNA sequence: TGTGCCAGCAGTGACGGCAGGGGGTATGGCTACACCTTC.

This clonotype occurred a few times. The chain carries TRBV28 and TRBJ1-2; D gene uncertain. The CDR3 loop spans 11 amino acids. Trimming left V 7 bases short and J 5 bases short, with 8 bases between. Germline V gives CDR1 MDHEN, CDR2 SYDVKM. As DNA, the CDR3 is TGTGCCAGCACCCCCGGTTATGGCTACACCTTC. Amino acids: CASTPGYGYTF.

This chain links TRBV11-2 with TRBJ2-3, with D unclear. Germline V lookup: CDR1 SGHAT, CDR2 FQNNGV. V lost 3 bases and J 0 bases, leaving 4 bases between the germline ends. This CDR3 spans 13 amino acids. The CDR3 region has the DNA TGTGCCAGCAGCTTTGGCAGCACAGATACGCAGTATTTT. Translation gives CASSFGSTDTQYF.

The rearrangement uses TRBV7-9 and TRBJ1-1; D unclear. This CDR3 region has 13 residues. Germline CDR1 and CDR2: SEHNR and FQNEAQ (reference sequence). V dropped 1 base and J dropped 6 bases, with 9 bases sitting between them. The CDR3 DNA reads as TGTGCCAGCAGCTTAGTGATTAACGCTGAAGCTTTCTTT. Residues: CASSLVINAEAFF.

The genes are TRBV20-1 and TRBJ2-6, with 10 bases that match TRBD1. This CDR3 comprises 16 residues. The V and J ends lost 1 base and 0 bases, in that order; junction bases with no gene match: 0. Germline CDR1 DFQATT, CDR2 SNEGSKA (reference sequence). CDR3 nucleotides: TGCAGTGCTAGAGGGACAGGGGGCTCTGGGGCCAACGTCCTGACTTTC. The encoded protein is CSARGTGGSGANVLTF.

This clonotype was picked up a small number of times. V gene TRBV6-2 or TRBV6-3 combines with J gene TRBJ1-1; D is unclear. Germline V gives CDR1 MNHEY, CDR2 SVGEGT. CDR3 length: 16 amino acids. Between the trimmed V and J ends, which lost 0 bases and 0 bases, there was a span of 11 bases. Here the CDR3 reads CASSYSTSLMNTEAFF. In DNA, the CDR3 is TGTGCCAGCAGTTACTCGACCTCGCTGATGAACACTGAAGCTTTCTTT.

The chain combines TRBV19 with TRBJ2-1, with TRBD2 matching over 7 bases. Germline-derived CDR1 and CDR2 are LNHDA and SQIVND (reference sequence). V was clipped by 2 bases and J by 0 bases; unmatched bases: 7. This CDR3 is 17 amino acids long. The DNA for the CDR3 is TGTGCCAGTAGTATAAGCCTAGCGGACCGCTCCTACAATGAGCAGTTCTTC. It yields the protein CASSISLADRSYNEQFF. Complete variable domain (other parts from reference TRBV19 and TRBJ2-1): DGGITQSPKYLFRKEGQNVTLSCEQNLNHDAMYWYRQDPGQGLRLIYYSQIVNDFQKGDIAEGYSVSREKKESFPLTVTSAQKNPTAFYLCASSISLADRSYNEQFFGPGTRLTVL.